This TCR beta chain was sequenced for a study of T-cell reconstitution after alpha-beta-depleted transplantation in children. A note on this clonotype: Its target is not known. A much larger clone lies one base from this, so it may be a read error.

Unique molecular identifiers were incorporated when the TCRbeta library was constructed. Each CDR3 protein gets one entry after TCRdb re-called the PCR reads with MiXCR. The table records under 850,000 distinct CDR3 sequences, about 12% of them present only once. J lost 3 bases, V lost 3 bases, and 7 bases had no gene match. This CDR3 has 15 amino acids. Germline CDR1 and CDR2: DFQATT and SNEGSKA (reference sequence). General study points: Among T cells one year after transplant, newly produced cells accounted for most counts and diversity. Some patients' high day-60 TCRbeta diversity was attributed to recipient cells surviving conditioning. Two months or so post-transplant, alpha-beta T cells reportedly derived from several hundred expanded graft clones.

This clonotype originated in a girl under 10 years old with congenital amegakaryocytic thrombocytopenia, due to receive a stem cell transplant. This chain links TRBV20-1 with TRBJ2-3; 9 bases agree with TRBD2. The sample consisted of PBMCs, taken before TCRalphabeta/CD19-depleted stem cell transplant. The CDR3 here is CSARLGTSSTDTQYF. The CDR3 DNA reads TGCAGTGCTAGGCTCGGGACTAGCTCTACAGATACGCAGTATTTT.